This is a list of T cell receptor beta chains from one sample in a study of blood T cell repertoires in COVID-19. The table came from immunoSEQ multiplex PCR; TCRdb's copy has only in-frame clones and leaves some out. There are a few hundred thousand clones in the sample; 70% to 90% occur only once, and 1.5% to 2% lies in the top ten. The sequencing input was peripheral blood. These receptors originate from a woman between 25 and 40 years old with COVID-19, enrolled during active disease. CDR3s include the opening cysteine and the closing phenylalanine or tryptophan. D genes are given only for firm matches. Part of the rows lack a size; the others show once, few, many or a class for expanded clones.

clone_size	v_call	j_call	d_call	cdr3_aa	cdr3_nt
.	TRBV7-9	TRBJ1-2	TRBD1	CASSLSRQGVYGYTF	TGTGCCAGCAGCTTATCGCGACAGGGCGTCTATGGCTACACCTTC
.	TRBV5-1	TRBJ2-3	TRBD1	CASSTGQGADTQYF	TGCGCCAGCAGCACCGGACAGGGGGCAGATACGCAGTATTTT
.	TRBV7-9	TRBJ1-1	TRBD1	CASSFGTDINEAFF	TGTGCCAGCAGCTTTGGGACAGATATTAATGAAGCTTTCTTT
.	TRBV15	TRBJ2-2	.	CATSRVLAGNTGELFF	TGTGCCACCAGCAGAGTTCTGGCAGGGAACACCGGGGAGCTGTTTTTT
.	TRBV5-5	TRBJ2-2	.	CASSRQVNTGELFF	TGTGCCAGCAGCCGACAGGTGAACACCGGGGAGCTGTTTTTT
.	TRBV5-1	TRBJ2-2	TRBD2	CASNGLAGDNTGELFF	TGCGCCAGCAACGGACTAGCGGGGGACAACACCGGGGAGCTGTTTTTT
.	TRBV5-6	TRBJ1-6	.	CASSLAGEAYNSPLHF	TGTGCCAGCAGCTTGGCGGGAGAGGCTTATAATTCACCCCTCCACTTT
.	TRBV24-1	TRBJ2-5	.	CATSDPATRGETQYF	TGTGCCACCAGTGATCCAGCAACGAGAGGAGAGACCCAGTACTTC
.	TRBV18	TRBJ1-2	TRBD1	CASSQGTGDQGYTF	TGTGCCAGCTCCCAAGGGACAGGGGATCAAGGCTACACCTTC
once	TRBV5-6	TRBJ2-5	TRBD2	CASSLRVAGLETQYF	TGTGCCAGCAGCCTCCGGGTAGCGGGGTTGGAGACCCAGTACTTC
.	TRBV20-1	TRBJ1-1	.	CSAEHHTEAFF	TGCAGTGCCGAACACCACACTGAAGCTTTCTTT
once	TRBV12-2	TRBJ1-4	.	CASRCLPKQEKLFF	TGTGCAAGTCGCTGCCTACCAAAACAGGAAAAACTGTTTTTT
.	TRBV7-8	TRBJ1-3	.	CASSPPRSGNTIYF	TGTGCCAGCAGCCCCCCTCGCTCTGGAAACACCATATATTTT
.	TRBV19	TRBJ2-2	TRBD2	CASSPFRTSGGQRELFF	TGTGCCAGTAGCCCTTTCCGGACTAGCGGGGGGCAGCGGGAGCTGTTTTTT
.	TRBV19	TRBJ1-5	TRBD1	CASSWDSYSNQPQHF	TGTGCCAGTAGTTGGGACAGCTATAGCAATCAGCCCCAGCATTTT
once	TRBV20-1	TRBJ1-1	.	CSASRRDSNTEAFF	TGCAGTGCAAGTCGCCGGGACTCGAACACTGAAGCTTTCTTT
once	TRBV5-1	TRBJ2-2	TRBD2	CASSSLAGGRSGELFF	TGCGCCAGCAGCTCCCTAGCGGGGGGACGTTCCGGGGAGCTGTTTTTT
.	TRBV6-1	TRBJ1-6	.	CASSEAGLFSPLHF	TGTGCCAGCAGTGAAGCTGGGCTTTTTTCACCCCTCCACTTT
.	TRBV2	TRBJ2-5	TRBD2	CASSDGTSGGETQYF	TGTGCCAGCAGTGATGGGACTAGCGGGGGGGAGACCCAGTACTTC
.	TRBV5-1	TRBJ1-1	.	CASSLRGSTEAFF	TGCGCCAGCAGCCTCAGGGGCAGCACTGAAGCTTTCTTT
.	TRBV19	TRBJ2-7	TRBD1	CASGAGTGFYEQYF	TGTGCCAGTGGGGCCGGGACAGGATTCTACGAGCAGTACTTC
.	TRBV19	TRBJ1-1	.	CASSADTLYTEAFF	TGTGCCAGTAGTGCGGACACTCTTTACACTGAAGCTTTCTTT
once	TRBV15	TRBJ2-5	TRBD2	CATSLAKGLAGGGMYQETQYF	TGTGCCACCAGCCTTGCGAAGGGACTAGCGGGGGGCGGGATGTACCAAGAGACCCAGTACTTC
.	TRBV7-9	TRBJ2-3	TRBD2	CASSSPESWTRSTDTQYF	TGTGCCAGCAGCTCTCCGGAAAGCTGGACTAGAAGCACAGATACGCAGTATTTT
.	TRBV27	TRBJ1-6	.	CASSLWGPGDNSPLHF	TGTGCCAGCAGTTTATGGGGGCCAGGGGATAATTCACCCCTCCACTTT
.	TRBV6-5	TRBJ2-2	TRBD1	CAARGTGTTGELFF	TGTGCCGCCAGAGGGACAGGGACCACCGGGGAGCTGTTTTTT
.	TRBV7-7	TRBJ2-2	TRBD2	CASSPLIPRGDPGELFF	TGTGCCAGCAGCCCCTTGATTCCGCGGGGGGATCCCGGGGAGCTGTTTTTT
.	TRBV5-4	TRBJ1-5	TRBD1	CASSPGTGGSQPQHF	TGTGCCAGCAGCCCAGGGACAGGGGGAAGTCAGCCCCAGCATTTT
.	TRBV4-2	TRBJ2-7	TRBD1	CASSQDGTGYEQYF	TGTGCCAGCAGCCAAGACGGGACAGGCTACGAGCAGTACTTC
once	TRBV6-5	TRBJ1-2	.	CASSYGPANYGYTF	TGTGCCAGCAGTTACGGGCCCGCTAACTATGGCTACACCTTC
.	TRBV7-9	TRBJ1-1	TRBD1	CASSSGTANTEAFF	TGTGCCAGCAGCTCCGGGACAGCCAACACTGAAGCTTTCTTT
.	TRBV6-5	TRBJ1-2	TRBD1	CASSYRTGGTDGYTF	TGTGCCAGCAGTTACCGGACAGGGGGCACTGATGGCTACACCTTC
.	TRBV5-1	TRBJ2-1	TRBD1	CASSFGTGSNEQFF	TGCGCCAGCAGCTTCGGGACAGGGTCGAATGAGCAGTTCTTC
.	TRBV4-2	TRBJ1-2	.	CASSQEGGWDYGYTF	TGTGCCAGCAGCCAAGAAGGAGGGTGGGACTATGGCTACACCTTC
.	TRBV6-1	TRBJ1-1	TRBD1	CASSEEGTASTEAFF	TGTGCCAGCAGTGAGGAGGGGACAGCGAGCACTGAAGCTTTCTTT